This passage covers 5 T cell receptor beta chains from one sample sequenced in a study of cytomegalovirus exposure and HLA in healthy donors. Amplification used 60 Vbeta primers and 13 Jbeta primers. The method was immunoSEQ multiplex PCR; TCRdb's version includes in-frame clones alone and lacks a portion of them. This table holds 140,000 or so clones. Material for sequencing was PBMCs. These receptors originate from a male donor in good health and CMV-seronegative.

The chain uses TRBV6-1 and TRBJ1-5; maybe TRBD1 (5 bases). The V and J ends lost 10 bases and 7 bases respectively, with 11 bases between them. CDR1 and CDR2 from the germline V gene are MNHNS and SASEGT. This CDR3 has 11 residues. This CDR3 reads CATDSEQPQHF. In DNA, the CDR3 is TGTGCCACCGACAGTGAACAGCCCCAGCATTTT.

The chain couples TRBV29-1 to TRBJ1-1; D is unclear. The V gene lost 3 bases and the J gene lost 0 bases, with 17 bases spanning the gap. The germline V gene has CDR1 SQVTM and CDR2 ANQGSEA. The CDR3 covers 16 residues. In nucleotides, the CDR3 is TGCAGCGTTGAGGGCCGGGGTGGCGGATTGAACACTGAAGCTTTCTTT. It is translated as CSVEGRGGGLNTEAFF.

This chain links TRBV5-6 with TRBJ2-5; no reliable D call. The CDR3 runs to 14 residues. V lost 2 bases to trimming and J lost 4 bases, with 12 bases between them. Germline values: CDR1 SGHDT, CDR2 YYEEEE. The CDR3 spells CASSFRQSVETQYF. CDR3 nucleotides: TGTGCCAGCAGCTTTCGTCAGAGCGTAGAGACCCAGTACTTC.

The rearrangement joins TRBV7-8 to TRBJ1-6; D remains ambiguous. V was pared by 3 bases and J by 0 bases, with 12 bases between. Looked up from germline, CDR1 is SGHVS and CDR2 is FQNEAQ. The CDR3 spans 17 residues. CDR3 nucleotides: TGTGCCAGCAGCTTTGATTCCGGGAGCTCCTATAATTCACCCCTCCACTTT. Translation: CASSFDSGSSYNSPLHF.

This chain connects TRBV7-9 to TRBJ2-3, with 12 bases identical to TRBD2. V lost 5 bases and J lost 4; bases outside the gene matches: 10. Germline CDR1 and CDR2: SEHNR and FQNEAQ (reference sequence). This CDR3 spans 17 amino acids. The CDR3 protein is CASSPLTSGREADTQYF. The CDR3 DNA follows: TGTGCCAGCAGCCCCTTGACTAGCGGGAGAGAGGCAGATACGCAGTATTTT.